This entry features one TCR beta chain sequence. Its matching antigen is unknown. The protocol was immunoSEQ multiplex PCR, while the TCRdb copy is restricted to in-frame clones and leaves out a portion. In the table there are approximately 150,000 clones, about 90% of which are singletons. Per germline, CDR1 MDHEN and CDR2 SYDVKM. Trimming cost V 5 bases and J 6 bases; bases outside gene matches: 3. The CDR3 covers 14 residues. The data were obtained in a study of cytomegalovirus exposure and HLA in healthy donors. Study-level points and caveats: TCR clusters originating in the first cohort tended to co-occur in the 120 validation repertoires, according to a later analysis. Cytomegalovirus-associated status was assigned to about 170 TCR beta chains.

The sequenced sample consisted of PBMCs. The receptor was isolated from a woman between 18 and 30 years old in good health and CMV-seropositive. The gene calls are TRBV28 and TRBJ2-2; 10 nucleotides match TRBD2. CDR3 sequence (DNA): TGTGCCAGCAGTCTAGCGGGAGTATCCGGGGAGCTGTTTTTT. This encodes CASSLAGVSGELFF.